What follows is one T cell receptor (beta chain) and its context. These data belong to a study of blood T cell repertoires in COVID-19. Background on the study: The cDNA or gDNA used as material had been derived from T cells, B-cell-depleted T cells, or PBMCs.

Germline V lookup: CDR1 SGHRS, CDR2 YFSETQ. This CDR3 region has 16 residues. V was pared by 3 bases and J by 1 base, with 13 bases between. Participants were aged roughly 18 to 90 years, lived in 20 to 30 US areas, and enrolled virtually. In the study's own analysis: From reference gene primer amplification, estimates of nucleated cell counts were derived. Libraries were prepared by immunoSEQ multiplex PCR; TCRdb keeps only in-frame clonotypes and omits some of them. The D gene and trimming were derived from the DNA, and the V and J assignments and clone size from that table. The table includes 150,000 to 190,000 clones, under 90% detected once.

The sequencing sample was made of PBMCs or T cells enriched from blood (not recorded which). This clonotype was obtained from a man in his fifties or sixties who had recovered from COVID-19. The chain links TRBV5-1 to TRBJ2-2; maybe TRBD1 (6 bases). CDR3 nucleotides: TGCGCCAGCAGCTCCGGACAGATCCAGAACACCGGGGAGCTGTTTTTT. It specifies CASSSGQIQNTGELFF.